Listed below are T cell receptor beta chains from one sample, sequenced in a study of blood T cell repertoires in COVID-19. Assay: immunoSEQ multiplex PCR; the TCRdb copy retains only in-frame clones and omits some. Among 200,000 or so clones listed, 65% to 85% were seen once. The source material was peripheral blood. The receptors were gathered from a woman between 25 and 40 years old with acute or convalescent COVID-19. Both conserved end residues are part of each CDR3. Fields, in order: clone size, V gene, J gene, D gene, CDR3 DNA, CDR3 protein. A D gene is named only where the DNA matches it firmly. The size of a clone is reported for some rows only, either as once, few or many, or as a class for expanded clones.

.,TRBV28,TRBJ2-7,.,TGTGCCAGCAGTTCCCCCAAGGGGGTCTACGAGCAGTACTTC,CASSSPKGVYEQYF
.,TRBV6-1,TRBJ2-5,.,TGTGCCAGCAGTGACAATCTAGGGGTCCAGACCCAGTACTTC,CASSDNLGVQTQYF
.,TRBV6-4,TRBJ1-2,TRBD1,TGTGCCAGCAGTGGGGGACAGAACGTTAACTATGGCTACACCTTC,CASSGGQNVNYGYTF
.,TRBV5-4,TRBJ2-1,TRBD2,TGTGCCAGCAGCTTTGGACTAGGGGCCTACAATGAGCAGTTCTTC,CASSFGLGAYNEQFF
.,TRBV19,TRBJ1-5,.,TGTGCCAGTAGTATAGATTTTGGCAGGGATCAGCCCCAGCATTTT,CASSIDFGRDQPQHF
.,TRBV5-1,TRBJ2-3,TRBD2,TGCGCCAGCAGCCCAACGCTAGCGGGAATCAACCCCACAGATACGCAGTATTTT,CASSPTLAGINPTDTQYF
.,TRBV6-6,TRBJ1-4,.,TGTGCCAGCGGAGTTGGGGGCGCCCGGACTAATGAAAAACTGTTTTTT,CASGVGGARTNEKLFF
.,TRBV28,TRBJ1-5,.,TGTGCCAGCAGTTTATGGGGGGGAGCGCAATATAGCAATCAGCCCCAGCATTTT,CASSLWGGAQYSNQPQHF
.,TRBV9,TRBJ1-1,TRBD1,TGTGCCAGCAGCGTTGGGACAGTGAACACTGAAGCTTTCTTT,CASSVGTVNTEAFF
.,TRBV6-1,TRBJ1-3,TRBD1,TGTGCCAGCAGTGCATACGACACAGGGACAGCGGCTGGAAACACCATATATTTT,CASSAYDTGTAAGNTIYF
.,TRBV2,TRBJ1-5,.,TGTGCCAGCAGTGAAGCGCTTCCTAGCCCCCAGCATTTT,CASSEALPSPQHF
.,TRBV27,TRBJ1-1,TRBD1,TGTGCCAGCAGCTCAGCTGCGGGACAGGTCATGAACACTGAAGCTTTCTTT,CASSSAAGQVMNTEAFF
few,TRBV7-2,TRBJ2-7,.,TGTGCCAGCACCCCCGATGCGGCGGGGCCCTACGAGCAGTACTTC,CASTPDAAGPYEQYF
.,TRBV29-1,TRBJ1-2,TRBD1,TGCAGCGTGACAGGGGGCGCTGGCTATGGCTACACCTTC,CSVTGGAGYGYTF
.,TRBV28,TRBJ1-2,TRBD1,TGTGCCAGCAAAACAGGGGCAGCCGCTAACTATGGCTACACCTTC,CASKTGAAANYGYTF
.,TRBV7-2,TRBJ2-1,.,TGTGCCAGCAGCTTGGGGGACTCCTGGGGCAATGAGCAGTTCTTC,CASSLGDSWGNEQFF
.,TRBV5-6,TRBJ2-3,TRBD2,TGTGCCAGCAGCTTGACTAGCGGGAGGTCCCCAGGGGCGCAGTATTTT,CASSLTSGRSPGAQYF
.,TRBV5-1,TRBJ2-5,TRBD1,TGCGCCAGCAGCTCCTCCAGGGGGCCCCCTCAAGAGACCCAGTACTTC,CASSSSRGPPQETQYF
.,TRBV30,TRBJ1-2,TRBD1,TGTGCCTGGTCAACAGGGGGTCGGGATGGCTACACCTTC,CAWSTGGRDGYTF
.,TRBV5-4,TRBJ2-2,.,TGTGCCAGCAGCTTGGTTAAGGGGGTAGCTGCCGGGGAGCTGTTTTTT,CASSLVKGVAAGELFF
.,TRBV28,TRBJ1-5,TRBD1,TGTGCCAGCACCCTCCTGGACAGGAGGAACAATCAGCCCCAGCATTTT,CASTLLDRRNNQPQHF
.,TRBV6-5,TRBJ1-1,.,TGTGCCAGCTCCCGTGCAGGGTGGAACACTGAAGCTTTCTTT,CASSRAGWNTEAFF
.,TRBV19,TRBJ1-3,.,TGTGCCAGTACTCCCCGTCTGGGAGCTGGAAACACCATATATTTT,CASTPRLGAGNTIYF
once,TRBV14,TRBJ1-2,.,TGTGCCAGCAGCCCCCGGACAGCCCGCTATGGCTACACCTTC,CASSPRTARYGYTF
.,TRBV27,TRBJ1-2,TRBD1,TGTGCCAGCAGTTTACCGGGACAGGGGGCCCATGGCTACACCTTC,CASSLPGQGAHGYTF
.,TRBV7-9,TRBJ2-1,TRBD2,TGTGCCAGCAGCACCATAGCGGGAGCCCCCAATGAGCAGTTCTTC,CASSTIAGAPNEQFF
.,TRBV27,TRBJ1-5,.,TGTGCCAGCAGTTTGCAAGGGGTAAATCAGCCCCAGCATTTT,CASSLQGVNQPQHF
.,TRBV11-1,TRBJ1-1,TRBD1,TGTGCCAGCAGCTTTGAGAGGGGGCGAGACACTGAAGCTTTCTTT,CASSFERGRDTEAFF
.,TRBV3-1/TRBV3-2,TRBJ1-1,.,TGTGCCAGCAGCCAAGAGATGACGGGTGAAGCTTTCTTT,CASSQEMTGEAFF
.,TRBV5-1,TRBJ1-1,TRBD1,TGCGCCAGCAGCATTTCCACCGGGACAGGGATGAACACTGAAGCTTTCTTT,CASSISTGTGMNTEAFF
.,TRBV28,TRBJ1-6,TRBD1,TGTGCCAGCAGTCCCCACGACAGGGGTGGTGGATCACCCCTCCACTTT,CASSPHDRGGGSPLHF
.,TRBV3-1/TRBV3-2,TRBJ2-5,.,TGTGCCAGCAGCCAAGAGGGCCGCGAGTACCAAGAGACCCAGTACTTC,CASSQEGREYQETQYF
.,TRBV14,TRBJ2-3,TRBD1,TGTGCCAGCAGCCGCTCCAGACAGGGGGCCTCAGATACGCAGTATTTT,CASSRSRQGASDTQYF